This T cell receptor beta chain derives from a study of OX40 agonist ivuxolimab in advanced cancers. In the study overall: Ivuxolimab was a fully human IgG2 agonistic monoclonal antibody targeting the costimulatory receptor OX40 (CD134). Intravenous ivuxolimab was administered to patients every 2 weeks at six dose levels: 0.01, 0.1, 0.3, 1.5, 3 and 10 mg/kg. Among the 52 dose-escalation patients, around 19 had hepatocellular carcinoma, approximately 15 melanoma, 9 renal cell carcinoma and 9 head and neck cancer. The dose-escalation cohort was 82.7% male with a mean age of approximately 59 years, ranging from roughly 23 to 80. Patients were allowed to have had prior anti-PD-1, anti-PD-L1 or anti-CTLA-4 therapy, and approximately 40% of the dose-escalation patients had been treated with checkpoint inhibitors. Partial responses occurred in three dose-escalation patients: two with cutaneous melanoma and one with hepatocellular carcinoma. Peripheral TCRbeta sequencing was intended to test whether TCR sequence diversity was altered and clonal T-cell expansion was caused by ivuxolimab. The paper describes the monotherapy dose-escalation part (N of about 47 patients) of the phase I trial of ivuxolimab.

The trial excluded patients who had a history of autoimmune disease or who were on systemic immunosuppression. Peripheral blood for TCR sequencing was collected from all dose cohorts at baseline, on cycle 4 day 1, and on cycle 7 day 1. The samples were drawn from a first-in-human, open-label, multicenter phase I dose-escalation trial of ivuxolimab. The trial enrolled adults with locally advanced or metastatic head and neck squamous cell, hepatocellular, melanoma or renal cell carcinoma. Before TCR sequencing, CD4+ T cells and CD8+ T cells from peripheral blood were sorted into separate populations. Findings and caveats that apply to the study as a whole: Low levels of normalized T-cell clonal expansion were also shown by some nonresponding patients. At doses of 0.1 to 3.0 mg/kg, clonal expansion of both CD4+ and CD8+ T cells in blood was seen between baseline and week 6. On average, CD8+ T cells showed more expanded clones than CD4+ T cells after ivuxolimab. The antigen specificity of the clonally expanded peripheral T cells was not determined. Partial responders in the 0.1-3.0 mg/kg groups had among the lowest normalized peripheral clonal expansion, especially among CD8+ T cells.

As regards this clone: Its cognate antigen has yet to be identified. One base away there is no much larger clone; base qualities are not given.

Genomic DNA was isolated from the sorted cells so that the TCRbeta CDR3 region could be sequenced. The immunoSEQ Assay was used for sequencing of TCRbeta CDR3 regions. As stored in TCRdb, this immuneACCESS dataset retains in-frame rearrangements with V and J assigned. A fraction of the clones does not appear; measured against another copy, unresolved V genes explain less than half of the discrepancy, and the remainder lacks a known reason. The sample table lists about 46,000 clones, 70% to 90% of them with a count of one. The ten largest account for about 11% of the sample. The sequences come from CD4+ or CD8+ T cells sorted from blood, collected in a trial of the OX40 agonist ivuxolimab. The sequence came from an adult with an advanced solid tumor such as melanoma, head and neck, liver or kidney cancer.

In nucleotide form, the sequence is TGTGCCACCCCAGGAGAGAGGCAGTACTTC. Translated, it reads CATPGERQYF. The chain joins TRBV6-5 to TRBJ2-5; there is no confident call for the D gene. From the germline V gene, CDR1 is MNHEY and CDR2 is SVGAGI. The CDR3 runs 10 residues from the cysteine to the phenylalanine. The sequence is cut down to CDR3 DNA, 30 bases in frame from base 1. V drops 10 bases and J drops 11 bases, leaving 14 bases in between.